The 23 T cell receptor beta chains in this list originate from one sample, sequenced in a study of OX40 agonist ivuxolimab in advanced cancers. Some clones are missing from TCRdb's copy, which holds only in-frame ones; the method was immunoSEQ multiplex PCR. This table has 50,000 to 75,000 clones, roughly nine tenths appearing once. This specimen was CD4+ or CD8+ T cells sorted from blood, taken in a trial of the OX40 agonist ivuxolimab. The receptors were gathered from an adult with an advanced solid tumor such as melanoma, head and neck, liver or kidney cancer.

The chain carries TRBV6-4 and TRBJ2-3; TRBD2 matches at 11 bases. Germline CDR1 MRHNA, CDR2 SNTAGT. Trimming cost V 0 bases and J 5 bases; bases outside gene matches: 1. The CDR3 loop spans 15 amino acids. DNA of the CDR3: TGTGCCAGCAGTGACTCGACTAGCGGGAAAGATACGCAGTATTTT. It codes for CASSDSTSGKDTQYF.

The chain links TRBV19 to TRBJ1-1; D is perhaps TRBD1 (5 bases). Deletions cut 6 bases from V and 10 bases from J, with 12 bases between. This CDR3 is built from 11 residues. Germline V gene sequence: CDR1 LNHDA, CDR2 SQIVND (reference sequence). CDR3 DNA sequence: TGTGCCAGTAGGGGGCCCAGCGGAGCTTTCTTT. It codes for CASRGPSGAFF. The full variable domain, with the rest looked up from reference TRBV19 and TRBJ1-1, is DGGITQSPKYLFRKEGQNVTLSCEQNLNHDAMYWYRQDPGQGLRLIYYSQIVNDFQKGDIAEGYSVSREKKESFPLTVTSAQKNPTAFYLCASRGPSGAFFGQGTRLTVV.

The rearrangement joins TRBV2 to TRBJ2-5; D may match TRBD1 or TRBD2 (5 bases each). Trimming took off 4 bases at V and 4 bases at J, with 10 bases between the two ends. Per the germline V gene, CDR1 is SNHLY and CDR2 is FYNNEI. The CDR3 runs to 13 residues. This CDR3 reads CASSVLGTETQYF. In DNA form, the CDR3 reads TGTGCCAGCAGTGTTCTAGGGACAGAGACCCAGTACTTC. The entire variable domain, with the rest obtained from reference TRBV2 and TRBJ2-5, is as follows: EPEVTQTPSHQVTQMGQEVILRCVPISNHLYFYWYRQILGQKVEFLVSFYNNEISEKSEIFDDQFSVERPDGSNFTLKIRSTKLEDSAMYFCASSVLGTETQYFGPGTRLLVL.

V is TRBV2 and J is TRBJ2-1, with a possible D match to TRBD1 (6 bases). V lost 7 bases and J lost 7, with 14 bases in between. Germline CDR1 and CDR2: SNHLY and FYNNEI. The CDR3 length is 13 residues. The chain's CDR3 is CASTDRTRNEQFF. CDR3 nucleotides: TGTGCCAGCACGGACAGAACTAGGAATGAGCAGTTCTTC.

This clone was detected only once. The V call is TRBV20-1, the J call TRBJ1-2; D is unresolved. CDR1 DFQATT and CDR2 SNEGSKA come from the germline V gene (reference sequence). CDR3 length: 10 amino acids. V was cut by 5 bases and J by 8 bases, with 9 bases left in between. This CDR3 is CSAGSGGYTF. The CDR3 nucleotides are TGCAGTGCTGGGTCGGGAGGCTACACCTTC.

The chain employs TRBV6-9 and TRBJ2-3; 11 bases map to TRBD2. From germline, CDR1 is MNHGY and CDR2 SVAAGI. The CDR3 runs 15 residues. The J segment lost 2 bases and the V segment lost 6 bases, leaving 4 bases of the junction unmatched. The CDR3 loop reads CASRLAGELTDTQYF. The CDR3 bases are TGTGCCAGCAGACTAGCGGGGGAGCTCACAGATACGCAGTATTTT.

The chain is built from TRBV12-5 and TRBJ2-2, with no clear D. V was shortened by 3 bases and J by 5 bases, with 4 bases between the two germline ends. This CDR3 spans 12 amino acids. CDR1 is LGHNT, CDR2 FRNRAP, per germline. In DNA, the CDR3 is TGTGCTAGTGGTTTAGGAACCGGGGAGCTGTTTTTT. Its protein is CASGLGTGELFF.

The rearrangement joins TRBV7-2 to TRBJ2-5; TRBD1 agrees at 7 bases. This CDR3 has 16 residues. V shed 1 base, J shed 5 bases, and the junction held 10 bases outside the gene matches. Germline loops: CDR1 SGHTA, CDR2 FQGNSA. CDR3 sequence (DNA): TGTGCCAGCAGCTTAGAATGGTTGGGCAGGGGGGAGACCCAGTACTTC. This translates into CASSLEWLGRGETQYF.

This chain links TRBV6-6 with TRBJ1-5, with unresolved D. Trimming took 7 bases from V and 0 from J, leaving 10 bases between them. CDR3 length: 14 residues. CDR1 is MNHNY and CDR2 is SVGAGI in the germline V gene (reference sequence). CDR3 amino acids: CASTVFYSNQPQHF. The CDR3 region has the DNA TGTGCCAGCACGGTGTTTTATAGCAATCAGCCCCAGCATTTT.

The chain uses TRBV6-1 and TRBJ1-2; D gene ambiguous. The CDR3 totals 12 residues. Trimming took 6 bases from V and 7 from J, leaving 12 bases between them. CDR1 is MNHNS and CDR2 is SASEGT in the germline V gene. The DNA for the CDR3 is TGTGCCAGCAGACTGGCGGGTGGTGGCTACACCTTC. Amino acid sequence: CASRLAGGGYTF.

This clone turned up a few times. This rearrangement joins TRBV5-4 to TRBJ2-1; 8 bases fit TRBD1. Per the germline V gene, CDR1 is SGHNT and CDR2 is YYREEE (reference sequence). V trimming: 4 bases; J trimming: 12 bases; junction bases outside the gene matches: 6. The CDR3 is made up of 12 amino acids. For the CDR3, the DNA is TGTGCCAGCAGCCAGCGGACAGGGCGGCAGTTCTTC. Translating gives CASSQRTGRQFF. Combining the CDR3 with reference TRBV5-4 and TRBJ2-1 gives the whole variable domain ETGVTQSPTHLIKTRGQQVTLRCSSQSGHNTVSWYQQALGQGPQFIFQYYREEENGRGNFPPRFSGLQFPNYSSELNVNALELDDSALYLCASSQRTGRQFFGPGTRLTVL.

This sequence joins TRBV19 and TRBJ1-4; TRBD1 matches at 9 bases. The CDR3 is 15 amino acids. Per the germline V gene, CDR1 is LNHDA and CDR2 is SQIVND (reference sequence). V lost 5 bases and J lost 8; bases outside the gene matches: 9. DNA for the CDR3: TGTGCCAGTAGTCCCCGGACAGGGGCGGCCGAAAAACTGTTTTTT. Translated: CASSPRTGAAEKLFF.

The count of this clone is one. V gene TRBV2 combines with J gene TRBJ2-3; 8 nucleotides align to TRBD1. The CDR3 length is 18 residues. CDR1 SNHLY and CDR2 FYNNEI come from the germline V gene. Trimming cost V 4 bases and J 0 bases; bases outside gene matches: 12. CDR3 residues: CASSGSGGDFFSTDTQYF. In DNA, the CDR3 is TGTGCCAGCAGTGGGTCAGGGGGCGATTTTTTTAGCACAGATACGCAGTATTTT.

This clone was seen only once. The chain carries TRBV20-1 and TRBJ2-5; D gene unclear. CDR1 is DFQATT and CDR2 is SNEGSKA in the germline V gene (reference sequence). CDR3 length: 11 residues. With 0 bases removed from V and 4 bases from J, the gap between germline ends came to 3 bases. The CDR3 is CSARDLETQYF. CDR3 DNA: TGCAGTGCTAGAGATCTAGAGACCCAGTACTTC.

For this clone: One junction end does not reproduce the germline sequence, and a read error may be involved. This chain joins TRBV7-9 and TRBJ1-1; no definite D call. CDR1 SEHNR and CDR2 FQNEAQ come from the germline V gene (reference sequence). The length of the CDR3 is 14 residues. Here the CDR3 reads CAGSLIYLGSEAFF. DNA for the CDR3: TGTGCCGGCAGCTTGATATATCTAGGATCTGAAGCTTTCTTT. Variable domain in full (rest from reference TRBV7-9 and TRBJ1-1): DTGVSQNPRHKITKRGQNVTFRCDPISEHNRLYWYRQTLGQGPEFLTYFQNEAQLEKSRLLSDRFSAERPKGSFSTLEIQRTEQGDSAMYLCAGSLIYLGSEAFFGQGTRLTVV.

This clone is a singleton in its sample. The genes are TRBV10-3 and TRBJ1-1, with 9 bases fitting TRBD1. CDR1 and CDR2 (germline): ENHRY, SYGVKD. CDR3 size: 14 residues. J was trimmed by 1 base and V by 6 bases; bases with no gene match: 3. The CDR3 here is CAIRPGQGNTEAFF. For the CDR3, the DNA is TGTGCCATCAGGCCGGGACAGGGGAACACTGAAGCTTTCTTT.

This chain uses TRBV6-6 with TRBJ1-1; D call uncertain. Trimming left V 0 bases short and J 8 bases short, with 10 bases between. CDR1 MNHNY and CDR2 SVGAGI come from the germline V gene (reference sequence). This CDR3 comprises 13 residues. CDR3 in DNA: TGTGCCAGCAGTTACTCGAAAAGCCTCGAAGCTTTCTTT. Translating gives CASSYSKSLEAFF.

The V call is TRBV30, the J call TRBJ1-2, with a possible D match to TRBD1 (5 bases). The germline CDR1 and CDR2 sequences are GTSNPN and SVGIG (reference sequence). Trimming left V 1 base short and J 8 bases short, with 11 bases between. The CDR3 loop spans 12 amino acids. The CDR3 protein is CAWSGQQGGYTF. The CDR3 DNA reads TGTGCCTGGAGTGGGCAGCAGGGAGGCTACACCTTC. Looking up the rest from reference TRBV30 and TRBJ1-2 gives the full variable domain: SQTIHQWPATLVQPVGSPLSLECTVEGTSNPNLYWYRQAAGRGLQLLFYSVGIGQISSEVPQNLSASRPQDRQFILSSKKLLLSDSGFYLCAWSGQQGGYTFGSGTRLTVV.

The V call is TRBV10-2, the J call TRBJ2-1; no reliable D call. The CDR3 sequence is 12 residues long. CDR1 and CDR2 from the germline V gene are WSHSY and SAAADI. Trimming took 3 bases from V and 7 from J, leaving 7 bases between them. The DNA of the CDR3 is TGCGCCAGCAGTGATCAAATAAATGAGCAGTTCTTC. As protein: CASSDQINEQFF.

This chain links TRBV13 with TRBJ1-1, with TRBD1 identical over 12 bases. Losses at the gene ends were 5 bases for V and 3 bases for J; bases not matched to a gene: 13. CDR1 and CDR2 from the germline V gene are PRHDT and FYEKMQ (reference sequence). The CDR3 is 18 amino acids. The CDR3: CASSRVWGQGAGHTEAFF. The CDR3 DNA reads as TGTGCCAGCAGCAGAGTATGGGGACAGGGGGCCGGGCACACTGAAGCTTTCTTT.

The rearrangement joins TRBV15 to TRBJ1-1; D unresolved. This CDR3 has 13 residues. Germline lookup yields CDR1 LNHNV and CDR2 YYDKDF (reference sequence). Trimming removed 1 base at V and 6 bases at J, with 9 bases between. The CDR3 DNA reads TGTGCCACCAGCAGAGGACTTGTACCTGAAGCTTTCTTT. Protein sequence: CATSRGLVPEAFF.

J is TRBJ1-5 and V is TRBV19; no firm D call. V dropped 6 bases and J dropped 3 bases, with 12 bases sitting between them. Germline V gene lookup returns CDR1 LNHDA and CDR2 SQIVND (reference sequence). The CDR3 loop spans 14 amino acids. The CDR3 bases are TGTGCCAGTAGCGTCACTAGCCCCAATCAGCCCCAGCATTTT. Translation gives CASSVTSPNQPQHF. Complete variable domain (other parts from reference TRBV19 and TRBJ1-5): DGGITQSPKYLFRKEGQNVTLSCEQNLNHDAMYWYRQDPGQGLRLIYYSQIVNDFQKGDIAEGYSVSREKKESFPLTVTSAQKNPTAFYLCASSVTSPNQPQHFGDGTRLSIL.

This clone was detected only once. The chain has TRBV9 and TRBJ2-3; 7 bases align to TRBD2. J was trimmed by 2 bases and V by 2 bases; bases with no gene match: 11. The CDR3 consists of 17 residues. Germline V gives CDR1 SGDLS, CDR2 YYNGEE. CDR3 loop: CASSVEGLTFSTDTQYF. The CDR3 coding sequence is TGTGCCAGCAGCGTCGAGGGACTAACTTTCTCCACAGATACGCAGTATTTT.